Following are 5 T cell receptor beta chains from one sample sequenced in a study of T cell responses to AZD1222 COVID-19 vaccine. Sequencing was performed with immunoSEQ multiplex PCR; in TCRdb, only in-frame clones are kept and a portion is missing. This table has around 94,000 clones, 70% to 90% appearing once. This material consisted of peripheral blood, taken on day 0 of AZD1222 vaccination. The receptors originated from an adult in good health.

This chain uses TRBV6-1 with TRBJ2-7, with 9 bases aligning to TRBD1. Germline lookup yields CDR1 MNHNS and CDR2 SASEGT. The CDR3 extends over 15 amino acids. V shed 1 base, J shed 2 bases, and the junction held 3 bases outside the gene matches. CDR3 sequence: CASSEGGQGTYEQYF. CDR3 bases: TGTGCCAGCAGTGAAGGCGGACAGGGGACCTACGAGCAGTACTTC.

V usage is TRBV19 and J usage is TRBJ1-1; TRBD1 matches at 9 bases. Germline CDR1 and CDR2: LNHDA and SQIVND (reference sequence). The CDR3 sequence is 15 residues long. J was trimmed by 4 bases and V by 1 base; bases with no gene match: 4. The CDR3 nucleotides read TGTGCCAGTAGTATAGCCCGACAGGGGGGCACTGAAGCTTTCTTT. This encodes CASSIARQGGTEAFF.

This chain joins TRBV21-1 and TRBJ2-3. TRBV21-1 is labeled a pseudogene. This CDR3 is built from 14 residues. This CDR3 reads CASSKKDLSDTQYF. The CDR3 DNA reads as TGTGCCAGCAGCAAAAAGGATCTCTCAGATACGCAGTATTTT.

DNA for the CDR3: TGTGCCAGCAGTTACTACGGGGGTTACTCCTACGAGCAGTACTTC. Residues: CASSYYGGYSYEQYF. This rearrangement joins TRBV6-5 to TRBJ2-7; D might be TRBD2 (6 bases). The CDR3 totals 15 residues. CDR1 MNHEY and CDR2 SVGAGI come from the germline V gene. V lost 1 base, J lost 0 bases, and 10 bases lay in between.

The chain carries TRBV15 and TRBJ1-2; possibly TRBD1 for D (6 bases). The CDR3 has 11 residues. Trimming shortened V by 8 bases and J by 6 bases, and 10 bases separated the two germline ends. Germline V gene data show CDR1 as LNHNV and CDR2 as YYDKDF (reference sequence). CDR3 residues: CATESGDGYTF. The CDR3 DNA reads TGTGCCACCGAATCAGGGGATGGCTACACCTTC.